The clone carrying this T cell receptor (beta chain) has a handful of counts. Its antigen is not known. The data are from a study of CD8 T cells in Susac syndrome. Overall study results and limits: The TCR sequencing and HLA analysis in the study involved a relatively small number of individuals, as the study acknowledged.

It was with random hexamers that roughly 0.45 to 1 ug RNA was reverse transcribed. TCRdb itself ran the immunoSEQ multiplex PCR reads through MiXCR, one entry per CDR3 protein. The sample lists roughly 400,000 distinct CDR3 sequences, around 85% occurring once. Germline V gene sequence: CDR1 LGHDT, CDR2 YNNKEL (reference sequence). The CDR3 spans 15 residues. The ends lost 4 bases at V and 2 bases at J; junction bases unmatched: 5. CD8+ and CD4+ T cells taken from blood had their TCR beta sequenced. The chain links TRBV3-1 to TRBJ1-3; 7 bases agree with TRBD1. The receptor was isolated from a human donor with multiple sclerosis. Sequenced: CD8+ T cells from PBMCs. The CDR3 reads CASSPGTGAGNTIYF. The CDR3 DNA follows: TGTGCCAGCAGCCCCGGAACAGGGGCTGGAAACACCATATATTTT.